This T cell receptor (beta chain) stems from a study of blood T cell repertoires in COVID-19. Study summary: Acute and convalescent COVID-19 samples came from the United States, Italy and Spain. In each case, the material was cDNA or gDNA derived from T cells, B-cell-depleted T cells, or PBMCs.

Per the study methods: Cell counts per sample came from amplifying reference gene primers. TCRdb's copy holds only in-frame clones and misses some; the assay was immunoSEQ multiplex PCR. The DNA was the basis for D and trimming; V, J and clone size are from that table. The table records 200,000 to 300,000 clones, approximately 80% of them present only once. From germline, CDR1 is LNHDA and CDR2 SQIVND (reference sequence). CDR3 size: 16 residues. The ends were cut back, 5 bases at V and 2 bases at J, with 16 bases in the middle. Sequences were obtained from peripheral blood. The source of this sequence is a woman aged 55-70 years with active or convalescent COVID-19. The J gene is TRBJ1-5, the V gene TRBV19; D is perhaps TRBD1 (6 bases). This chain's CDR3 is CASSPPINRGNQPQHF. The CDR3 nucleotides read TGTGCCAGTAGTCCACCGATCAACAGGGGCAATCAGCCCCAGCATTTT.